One and the same sample provided the 15 T cell receptor beta chains below, sequenced in a study of blood T cell repertoires in COVID-19. Assay used: immunoSEQ multiplex PCR; TCRdb lists only in-frame clones, some missing. The table includes over 300,000 clones, almost 85% detected once. Sequencing input: peripheral blood. The receptors come from a human donor in a cohort sampled during active COVID-19.

V usage is TRBV20-1 and J usage is TRBJ1-6; 8 bases are a match to TRBD1. This CDR3 has 16 residues. Germline CDR1 DFQATT, CDR2 SNEGSKA (reference sequence). After removal of 3 bases from V and 0 bases from J, the junction contained 4 bases not matched to a gene. CDR3 residues: CSASSQGASYNSPLHF. CDR3 bases: TGCAGTGCTAGTTCCCAGGGGGCCTCCTATAATTCACCCCTCCACTTT.

This chain connects TRBV6-5 to TRBJ1-1; the match to TRBD1 covers 9 bases. Looked up from germline, CDR1 is MNHEY and CDR2 is SVGAGI. The CDR3 totals 14 residues. V was clipped by 6 bases and J by 3 bases; unmatched bases: 5. The CDR3 coding sequence is TGTGCCAGCAGGGTGGACAGGGGTGACACTGAAGCTTTCTTT. Its translation: CASRVDRGDTEAFF.

The V call is TRBV10-3, the J call TRBJ1-1; no reliable D call. Trimming took 2 bases from V and 7 from J, leaving 14 bases between them. Per germline, CDR1 ENHRY and CDR2 SYGVKD. The CDR3 has 14 amino acids. The CDR3: CAISEEGNAYEAFF. In nucleotides, the CDR3 is TGTGCCATCAGTGAGGAGGGAAATGCTTATGAAGCTTTCTTT.

J is TRBJ2-5 and V is TRBV12-5, with D maybe TRBD1 (6 bases). Germline CDR1 is LGHNT and CDR2 is FRNRAP. With 0 bases removed from V and 2 bases from J, the gap between germline ends came to 22 bases. The CDR3 contains 19 residues. The CDR3 coding sequence is TGTGCTAGTGGTTTGGTGGTCCTGGTTGAGCAGGGGATTCAAGAGACCCAGTACTTC. It is translated as CASGLVVLVEQGIQETQYF.

The chain links TRBV5-5 to TRBJ2-7, with D perhaps matching TRBD1 (5 bases). The CDR3 consists of 13 residues. CDR1 and CDR2 from the germline V gene are SGHKS and YYEKEE (reference sequence). Between the trimmed V and J ends, which lost 5 bases and 2 bases, there was a span of 11 bases. The CDR3 spells CASSSTGTYEQYF. The CDR3 DNA reads as TGTGCCAGCAGTTCTACAGGCACCTACGAGCAGTACTTC.

The genes are TRBV28 and TRBJ2-2; TRBD1 aligns across 7 bases. J lost 1 base, V lost 11 bases, and 4 bases had no gene match. This CDR3 has 13 residues. Germline-derived CDR1 and CDR2 are MDHEN and SYDVKM. CDR3 loop: CAGRTGNTGELFF. DNA for the CDR3: TGTGCCGGAAGGACAGGGAACACCGGGGAGCTGTTTTTT.

The chain has TRBV5-1 and TRBJ1-2; a possible D gene is TRBD1 (6 bases). CDR1 SGHRS and CDR2 YFSETQ come from the germline V gene. This CDR3 spans 14 amino acids. The V gene lost 0 bases and the J gene lost 7 bases, with 13 bases spanning the gap. The DNA of the CDR3 is TGCGCCAGCAGCTTGGGACAGGAAGTTGGTGGCTACACCTTC. Its translation: CASSLGQEVGGYTF. Combining the CDR3 with reference TRBV5-1 and TRBJ1-2 gives the whole variable domain KAGVTQTPRYLIKTRGQQVTLSCSPISGHRSVSWYQQTPGQGLQFLFEYFSETQRNKGNFPGRFSGRQFSNSRSEMNVSTLELGDSALYLCASSLGQEVGGYTFGSGTRLTVV.

V is TRBV9 and J is TRBJ2-5; D remains unclear. The V end lost 3 bases, the J end lost 0 bases, and 6 bases lay between the germline ends. Germline V gene lookup returns CDR1 SGDLS and CDR2 YYNGEE. The CDR3 is 13 residues long. The CDR3 sequence is CASSAYNQETQYF. In nucleotides, the CDR3 is TGTGCCAGCAGCGCCTATAACCAAGAGACCCAGTACTTC. Based on the CDR3 plus reference TRBV9 and TRBJ2-5, the full variable domain is DSGVTQTPKHLITATGQRVTLRCSPRSGDLSVYWYQQSLDQGLQFLIQYYNGEERAKGNILERFSAQQFPDLHSELNLSSLELGDSALYFCASSAYNQETQYFGPGTRLLVL.

The rearrangement links TRBV5-1 to TRBJ2-2; 7 nucleotides align to TRBD2. This CDR3 region has 16 residues. V was pared by 4 bases and J by 3 bases, with 9 bases of the junction left unmatched. The V gene's germline CDR1 is SGHRS and CDR2 YFSETQ. The CDR3 DNA sequence: TGCGCCAGCAGCCCCGAGGGAGGGGAATACACCGGGGAGCTGTTTTTT. Its translation: CASSPEGGEYTGELFF.

V usage is TRBV13 and J usage is TRBJ2-4, with 9 bases aligning to TRBD1. CDR3 size: 16 residues. CDR1 and CDR2 (germline): PRHDT, FYEKMQ (reference sequence). Losses at the gene ends were 5 bases for V and 5 bases for J; bases not matched to a gene: 10. The CDR3 sequence: CASSRTGGGWENIQYF. The CDR3 bases are TGTGCCAGCAGCCGTACAGGGGGCGGATGGGAAAACATTCAGTACTTC.

CDR3 region: CAWSSLDRITEAFF. The CDR3 coding sequence is TGTGCCTGGAGTTCCCTGGACAGAATCACTGAAGCTTTCTTT. The gene calls are TRBV30 and TRBJ1-1; D perhaps matches TRBD1 (6 bases). Trimming shortened V by 2 bases and J by 4 bases, and 14 bases separated the two germline ends. Germline loops: CDR1 GTSNPN, CDR2 SVGIG (reference sequence). This CDR3 spans 14 amino acids. Together with reference TRBV30 and TRBJ1-1, the CDR3 gives the full variable domain: SQTIHQWPATLVQPVGSPLSLECTVEGTSNPNLYWYRQAAGRGLQLLFYSVGIGQISSEVPQNLSASRPQDRQFILSSKKLLLSDSGFYLCAWSSLDRITEAFFGQGTRLTVV.

The genes are TRBV15 and TRBJ1-2; tentative D call: TRBD1 (5 bases). The CDR3 sequence is 13 residues long. CDR1 is LNHNV, CDR2 YYDKDF, per germline (reference sequence). Trimming cost V 4 bases and J 7 bases, with 13 bases left between them. The CDR3 sequence: CATSTDSYGGYTF. CDR3 bases: TGTGCCACCAGCACCGACAGTTACGGTGGCTACACCTTC.

The V call is TRBV18, the J call TRBJ1-3, with 11 bases fitting TRBD1. Per the germline V gene, CDR1 is KGHSH and CDR2 is LQKENI. After removal of 3 bases from V and 0 bases from J, the junction contained 1 base not matched to a gene. This CDR3 is 16 amino acids long. This chain's CDR3 is CASSPGTGGSGNTIYF. CDR3 bases: TGTGCCAGCTCACCCGGGACAGGGGGCTCTGGAAACACCATATATTTT.

The chain joins TRBV5-1 to TRBJ1-5; D may be TRBD1 (6 bases). V gave up 4 bases and J gave up 0 bases, with 17 bases separating them. This CDR3 contains 17 residues. The germline V gene encodes CDR1 SGHRS and CDR2 YFSETQ. The CDR3 coding sequence is TGCGCCAGCAGCCCGGAGGGGGGGCCCAATAGCAATCAGCCCCAGCATTTT. It encodes CASSPEGGPNSNQPQHF.

The chain has TRBV9 and TRBJ1-3; D ambiguous. Germline CDR1 is SGDLS and CDR2 is YYNGEE. Trimming took off 1 base at V and 2 bases at J, with 7 bases between the two ends. This CDR3 has 14 residues. CDR3 protein: CASSVSTTGNTIYF. The CDR3 DNA reads TGTGCCAGCAGCGTATCTACTACTGGAAACACCATATATTTT.